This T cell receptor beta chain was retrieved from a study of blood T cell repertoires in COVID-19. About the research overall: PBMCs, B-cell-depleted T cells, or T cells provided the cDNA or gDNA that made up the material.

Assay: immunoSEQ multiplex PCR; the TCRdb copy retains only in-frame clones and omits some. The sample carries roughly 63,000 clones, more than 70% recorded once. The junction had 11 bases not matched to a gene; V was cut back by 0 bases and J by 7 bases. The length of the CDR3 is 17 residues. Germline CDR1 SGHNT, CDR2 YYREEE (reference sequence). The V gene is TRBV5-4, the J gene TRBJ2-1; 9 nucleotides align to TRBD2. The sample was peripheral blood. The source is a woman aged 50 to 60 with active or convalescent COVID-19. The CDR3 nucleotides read TGTGCCAGCAGCTTGGCTAGCGGGGCGGCGGGGGGGAATGAGCAGTTCTTC. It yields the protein CASSLASGAAGGNEQFF.